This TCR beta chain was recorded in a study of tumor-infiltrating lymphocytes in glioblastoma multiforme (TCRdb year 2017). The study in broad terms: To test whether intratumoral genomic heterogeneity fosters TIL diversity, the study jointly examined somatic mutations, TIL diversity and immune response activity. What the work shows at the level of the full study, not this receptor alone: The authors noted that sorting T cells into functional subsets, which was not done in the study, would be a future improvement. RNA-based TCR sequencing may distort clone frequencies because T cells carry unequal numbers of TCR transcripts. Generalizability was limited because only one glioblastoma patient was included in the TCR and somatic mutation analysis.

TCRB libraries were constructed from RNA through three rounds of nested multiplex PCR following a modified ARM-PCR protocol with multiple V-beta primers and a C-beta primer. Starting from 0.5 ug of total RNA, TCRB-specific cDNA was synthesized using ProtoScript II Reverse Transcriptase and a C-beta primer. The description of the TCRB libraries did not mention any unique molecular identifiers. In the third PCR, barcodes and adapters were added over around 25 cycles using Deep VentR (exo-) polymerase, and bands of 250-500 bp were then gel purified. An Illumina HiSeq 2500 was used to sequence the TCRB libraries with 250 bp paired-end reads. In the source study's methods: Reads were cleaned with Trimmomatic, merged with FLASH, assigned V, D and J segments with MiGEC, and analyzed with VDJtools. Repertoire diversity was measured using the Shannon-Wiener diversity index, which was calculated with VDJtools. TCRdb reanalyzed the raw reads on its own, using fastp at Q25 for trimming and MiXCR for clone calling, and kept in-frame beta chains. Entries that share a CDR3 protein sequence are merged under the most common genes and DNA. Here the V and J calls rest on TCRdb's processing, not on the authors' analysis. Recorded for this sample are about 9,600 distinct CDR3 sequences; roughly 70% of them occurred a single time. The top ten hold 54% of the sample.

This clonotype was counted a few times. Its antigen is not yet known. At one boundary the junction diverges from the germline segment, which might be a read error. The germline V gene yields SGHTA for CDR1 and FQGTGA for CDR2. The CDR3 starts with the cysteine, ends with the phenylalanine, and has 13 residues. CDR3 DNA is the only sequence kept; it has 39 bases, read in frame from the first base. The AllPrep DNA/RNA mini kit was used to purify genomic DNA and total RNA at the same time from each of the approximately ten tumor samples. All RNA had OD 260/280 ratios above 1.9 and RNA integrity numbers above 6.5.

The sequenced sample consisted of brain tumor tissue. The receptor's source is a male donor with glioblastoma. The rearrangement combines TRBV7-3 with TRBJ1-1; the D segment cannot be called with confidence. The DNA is TGTGCCATCAGCTTACAAGTGAACACTGTAGCTTTCTTT. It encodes CAISLQVNTVAFF. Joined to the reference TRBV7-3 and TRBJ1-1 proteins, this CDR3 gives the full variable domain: GAGVSQTPSNKVTEKGKYVELRCDPISGHTALYWYRQSLGQGPEFLIYFQGTGAADDSGLPNDRFFAVRPEGSVSTLKIQRTERGDSAVYLCAISLQVNTVAFFGQGTRLTVV.